The 16 T cell receptor beta chains below all came from one sample that was sequenced in a study of PD-1 blockade in classical Hodgkin lymphoma. This sample's time point: cycle 4 day 1 (C4D1), after five to seven weeks of nivolumab. Relapse was seen in all patients after autologous stem cell transplantation, and brentuximab vedotin exposure was variable. With magnetic negative selection, CD4+ T cells were purified from PBMCs that had been thawed. Sequenced by immunoSEQ multiplex PCR; TCRdb stores in-frame clones only, minus some. Found here are about 22,000 clones, 72% of them singletons; the top ten hold less than 1.5%. The source was CD4+ T cells from blood, collected before the fourth cycle of nivolumab. The origin of the receptors is a human donor with classical Hodgkin lymphoma.

The CDR3 reads CASSLFSYNSPLHF. The CDR3 DNA follows: TGCGCCAGCAGTCTTTTCTCCTATAATTCACCCCTCCACTTT. The chain links TRBV5-1 to TRBJ1-6; D gene ambiguous. CDR3 length: 14 amino acids. Germline V CDR1 and CDR2: SGHRS, YFSETQ. The V end lost 5 bases, the J end lost 0 bases, and 6 bases lay between the germline ends.

The chain is built from TRBV11-3 and TRBJ1-6; D not certain. V shed 2 bases and J shed 8 bases, with 7 bases lying between them. There are 13 residues in the CDR3. Germline-derived CDR1 and CDR2 are SGHNT and YENEEA. The CDR3 DNA follows: TGTGCCAGCAGCTTAATCGGGGATTCACCCCTCCACTTT. This gives the protein CASSLIGDSPLHF.

This clone was seen only a few times. J is TRBJ1-3 and V is TRBV5-4, with D possibly matching TRBD1 (6 bases). Germline CDR1 reads SGHNT; CDR2 reads YYREEE (reference sequence). V lost 0 bases and J lost 0, with 10 bases in between. This CDR3 comprises 16 residues. The CDR3, as DNA: TGTGCCAGCAGCTTGGGGGGGGGACACTCTGGAAACACCATATATTTT. Encoded protein: CASSLGGGHSGNTIYF.

The genes are TRBV5-6 and TRBJ1-1; 9 bases fit TRBD1. This CDR3 has 14 residues. Looked up from germline, CDR1 is SGHDT and CDR2 is YYEEEE. Trimming cost V 2 bases and J 4 bases; bases outside gene matches: 3. CDR3 region: CASSLNRGLTEAFF. The CDR3 nucleotides read TGTGCCAGCAGCTTAAACAGGGGGCTCACTGAAGCTTTCTTT.

The chain carries TRBV6-1 and TRBJ1-1; D possibly corresponds to TRBD1 (5 bases). Per germline, CDR1 MNHNS and CDR2 SASEGT. V was pared by 6 bases and J by 4 bases, with 12 bases between. CDR3 length: 13 amino acids. The CDR3 loop reads CASSSGFGTEAFF. CDR3 nucleotides: TGTGCCAGCAGCTCAGGGTTTGGCACTGAAGCTTTCTTT.

The sample holds one count of this clone. This chain uses TRBV4-1 with TRBJ2-3, with 10 bases aligning to TRBD1. Germline loops: CDR1 MGHRA, CDR2 YSYEKL. Trimming removed 0 bases from V and 1 base from J; junction bases left unmatched: 10. This CDR3 has 19 residues. CDR3 coding DNA: TGCGCCAGCAGCCAAGATCCGGGACAGGGGCTCGAGGGCACAGATACGCAGTATTTT. Encoded protein: CASSQDPGQGLEGTDTQYF.

This chain links TRBV27 with TRBJ1-2, with a weak D call TRBD1 (5 bases). The CDR3 length is 13 residues. V was clipped by 6 bases and J by 4 bases, with 12 bases between them. Per the germline V gene, CDR1 is MNHEY and CDR2 is SMNVEV (reference sequence). CDR3 sequence reads: CASRPTAFYGYTF. As DNA, the CDR3 is TGTGCCAGCAGACCGACAGCCTTCTATGGCTACACCTTC.

This chain uses TRBV7-6 with TRBJ2-1; D uncertain. Germline V CDR1 and CDR2: SGHVS, FNYEAQ. The CDR3 sequence is 13 residues long. Trimming pared 4 bases from V and 6 bases from J, leaving 10 bases between. Here the CDR3 reads CASSSLFPNEQFF. The CDR3 DNA reads TGTGCCAGCAGCTCTCTTTTCCCCAATGAGCAGTTCTTC.

The J gene is TRBJ1-1, the V gene TRBV11-1; no firm D call. V lost 4 bases and J lost 6, with 9 bases in between. CDR1 is SGHAT and CDR2 is FQDESV in the germline V gene (reference sequence). The CDR3 has 12 residues. This chain's CDR3 is CASSYGPAEAFF. The DNA of the CDR3 is TGTGCCAGCAGCTACGGGCCCGCTGAAGCTTTCTTT. The variable domain in full, completed from reference TRBV11-1 and TRBJ1-1, reads EAEVAQSPRYKITEKSQAVAFWCDPISGHATLYWYRQILGQGPELLVQFQDESVVDDSQLPKDRFSAERLKGVDSTLKIQPAELGDSAMYLCASSYGPAEAFFGQGTRLTVV.

This clone was recorded a few times. The genes are TRBV5-4 and TRBJ1-6; possibly TRBD1 for D (5 bases). The V end lost 0 bases, the J end lost 8 bases, and 9 bases lay between the germline ends. The CDR3 consists of 14 residues. Looked up from germline, CDR1 is SGHNT and CDR2 is YYREEE (reference sequence). The CDR3 reads CASSLGVGDSPLHF. The CDR3 DNA reads TGTGCCAGCAGCTTGGGCGTAGGGGATTCACCCCTCCACTTT.

This sequence joins TRBV5-5 and TRBJ2-1, with a tentative D call TRBD1 (6 bases). This CDR3 comprises 14 residues. The germline CDR1 and CDR2 sequences are SGHKS and YYEKEE (reference sequence). Trimming left V 1 base short and J 5 bases short, with 10 bases between. The chain's CDR3 is CASSLTGPHNEQFF. Written as DNA, the CDR3 is TGTGCCAGCAGCTTGACAGGGCCCCACAATGAGCAGTTCTTC.

The chain has TRBV9 and TRBJ2-7; 10 positions agree with TRBD1. The germline V gene has CDR1 SGDLS and CDR2 YYNGEE. Trimming removed 4 bases from V and 1 base from J; junction bases left unmatched: 5. The CDR3 contains 15 residues. CDR3 sequence (DNA): TGTGCCAGCAGCCCGCGGGACAGGGGTTCCTACGAGCAGTACTTC. It translates to CASSPRDRGSYEQYF.

This clone was observed a few times. The chain combines TRBV7-9 with TRBJ2-7; D tentatively reads TRBD1 or TRBD2 (5 bases each). The V gene's germline CDR1 is SEHNR and CDR2 FQNEAQ (reference sequence). The germline V and J ends were trimmed by 1 base and 4 bases, with 11 bases remaining between them. This CDR3 is 14 amino acids long. The CDR3 sequence is CASSLGGVVYEQYF. The CDR3 DNA follows: TGTGCCAGCAGCTTAGGAGGGGTGGTTTACGAGCAGTACTTC.

CDR3 coding DNA: TGTGCCAGCAAGCCTAGCGGCGAGGCGCGGCAGTTCTTC. This encodes CASKPSGEARQFF. V gene TRBV6-5 combines with J gene TRBJ2-1; 7 nucleotides match TRBD2. From germline, CDR1 is MNHEY and CDR2 SVGAGI. The junction had 12 bases not matched to a gene; V was cut back by 7 bases and J by 12 bases. This CDR3 is built from 13 residues.

The chain links TRBV18 to TRBJ2-3, with D possibly TRBD2 on 6 matching bases. V was clipped by 2 bases and J by 1 base, with 19 bases between them. The CDR3 loop spans 18 amino acids. Germline V gene data show CDR1 as KGHSH and CDR2 as LQKENI. The DNA for the CDR3 is TGTGCCAGCTCACCAGGGGTACCCGGAGGGACTCGCACAGATACGCAGTATTTT. Amino acids: CASSPGVPGGTRTDTQYF.

The J gene is TRBJ2-1, the V gene TRBV10-1; TRBD2 matches 9 bases. The germline gives CDR1 WNHNN, CDR2 SYGVQD (reference sequence). The J segment lost 7 bases and the V segment lost 3 bases, leaving 7 bases of the junction unmatched. The length of the CDR3 is 15 residues. CDR3 DNA: TGCGCCAGCAGTGAAGCGCGGGGGGGCTTTAATGAGCAGTTCTTC. Residues: CASSEARGGFNEQFF.